This TCR beta chain was observed in a study of T cells in Graves' hyperthyroidism and ophthalmopathy. At least 3 on the Clinical Activity Score was recorded for ophthalmopathy patients, who also had NOSPECS grade at least 4 and duration under 3 months. Exclusion of a patient resulted from uncontrolled infection, other autoimmune disease, pregnancy or lactation. In its sample, this clonotype was seen many times. Antigen unknown. Study conclusions and caveats: Blood also held most thyroid clonotypes expanded beyond 0.001. For ophthalmopathy, model prediction preceded onset by a median roughly 6.2 months.

TCR beta CDR3 regions were amplified from RNA transcripts. First-round RT-PCR targeting the TCR CDR3 was performed with the HTBI primer set. TCRdb re-analysed the multiplex PCR reads in MiXCR, keeping a single row per CDR3 protein. The repertoire holds approximately 620,000 distinct CDR3 sequences, with around 16% as singletons. The source of this sequence is a woman between 40 and 50 years old with Graves' ophthalmopathy. The sequencing sample was made of blood.

The CDR3 sequence is CASSPGAAPTVPYEQYF. The CDR3 DNA follows: TGTGCCAGCAGCCCCGGGGCCGCACCGACAGTTCCCTACGAGCAGTACTTC. The chain links TRBV11-2 to TRBJ2-7, with D perhaps given as TRBD1 or TRBD2 (5 bases each). This CDR3 is 17 amino acids long. Germline CDR1 SGHAT, CDR2 FQNNGV. Trimming took off 5 bases at V and 2 bases at J, with 22 bases between the two ends.